The 26 T cell receptor beta chains below all came from one sample that was sequenced in a study of shared clonotypes between healthy human individuals. The data were produced by immunoSEQ multiplex PCR, yet TCRdb's version contains in-frame clones alone and is incomplete. The sample consists of about 1.1 million clones, around 82% of them appearing once. Sequenced: memory CD4+ T cells from PBMCs. The subset was: CD45RA-negative fraction. These receptors were collected from a man aged 18-30 years in good health. Some clones in this sample may be carry-over from other donors' samples.

V is TRBV5-4 and J is TRBJ1-1; tentative D call: TRBD1 (5 bases). Trimming shortened V by 0 bases and J by 4 bases, and 13 bases separated the two germline ends. The germline V gene encodes CDR1 SGHNT and CDR2 YYREEE (reference sequence). The CDR3 runs 15 residues. The DNA of the CDR3 is TGTGCCAGCAGCTTGGGCGGGGTGGGGGGCACTGAAGCTTTCTTT. Its protein is CASSLGGVGGTEAFF.

The chain has TRBV30 and TRBJ2-1; D is unresolved. The CDR3 is made up of 12 amino acids. With 6 bases removed from V and 9 bases from J, the gap between germline ends came to 15 bases. Germline-derived CDR1 and CDR2 are GTSNPN and SVGIG (reference sequence). The chain's CDR3 is CACKPRLGEQFF. CDR3 bases: TGTGCCTGCAAGCCTCGATTGGGTGAGCAGTTCTTC.

The chain combines TRBV19 with TRBJ2-3; possible D gene TRBD2, 6 bases. The CDR3 loop spans 14 amino acids. Germline CDR1 reads LNHDA; CDR2 reads SQIVND (reference sequence). Deletions cut 3 bases from V and 4 bases from J, with 11 bases between. Here the CDR3 DNA reads TGTGCCAGTAGTATTCGGGAGCCGCCAGATACGCAGTATTTT. This gives the protein CASSIREPPDTQYF.

The chain is built from TRBV28 and TRBJ2-7; D might be TRBD1 or TRBD2, each matching 6 bases. The CDR3 is 15 residues long. Trimming removed 3 bases at V and 4 bases at J, with 16 bases between. Per germline, CDR1 MDHEN and CDR2 SYDVKM. The CDR3 is CASSLGGHPQYEQYF. The CDR3 nucleotides are TGTGCCAGCAGTTTGGGGGGACATCCCCAGTACGAGCAGTACTTC.

V usage is TRBV30 and J usage is TRBJ2-3; 7 nucleotides agree with TRBD1. Germline CDR1 reads GTSNPN; CDR2 reads SVGIG (reference sequence). Trimming removed 5 bases from V and 4 bases from J; junction bases left unmatched: 9. The CDR3 runs to 14 residues. CDR3 amino acids: CAWQTGRAADTQYF. The CDR3 nucleotides are TGTGCCTGGCAGACAGGGAGAGCGGCAGATACGCAGTATTTT.

This rearrangement joins TRBV19 to TRBJ2-7; no definite D call. CDR3 length equals 12 residues. V dropped 3 bases and J dropped 5 bases, with 8 bases sitting between them. CDR1 is LNHDA and CDR2 is SQIVND in the germline V gene (reference sequence). CDR3 residues: CASSIEENEQYF. The CDR3 bases are TGTGCCAGTAGTATCGAGGAAAACGAGCAGTACTTC.

This chain joins TRBV2 and TRBJ1-2; unclear D gene. Germline V gene data show CDR1 as SNHLY and CDR2 as FYNNEI. The V and J ends lost 5 bases and 2 bases respectively, with 12 bases between them. This CDR3 has 14 residues. In DNA, the CDR3 is TGTGCCAGCAGTCCCCGGCGGGGAAACTATGGCTACACCTTC. This translates into CASSPRRGNYGYTF.

V usage is TRBV18 and J usage is TRBJ2-1; no clear D gene. This CDR3 region has 12 residues. Germline V lookup: CDR1 KGHSH, CDR2 LQKENI. Between the trimmed V and J ends, which lost 3 bases and 8 bases, there was a span of 8 bases. CDR3 loop: CASSPVKDEQFF. CDR3 DNA sequence: TGTGCCAGCTCACCGGTGAAGGATGAGCAGTTCTTC.

The chain links TRBV10-3 to TRBJ2-3; maybe TRBD2 (6 bases). CDR1 ENHRY and CDR2 SYGVKD come from the germline V gene. V was pared by 4 bases and J by 5 bases, with 13 bases between. CDR3 length equals 14 residues. DNA of the CDR3: TGTGCCATCAGTGCAGGGCGGGACCAAGATACGCAGTATTTT. This sequence encodes CAISAGRDQDTQYF.

This chain links TRBV29-1 with TRBJ1-5, with a possible D match to TRBD1 (5 bases). V lost 8 bases to trimming and J lost 7 bases, with 15 bases between them. The V gene's germline CDR1 is SQVTM and CDR2 ANQGSEA. This CDR3 is 12 amino acids long. In DNA form, the CDR3 reads TGCAGCTTTGGACAATTCAGGCAGCCCCAGCATTTT. Translation gives CSFGQFRQPQHF.

This clone appeared many times. This chain joins TRBV5-1 and TRBJ2-7; no clear D. The length of the CDR3 is 14 residues. V lost 0 bases, J lost 0 bases, and 7 bases lay in between. Germline V gene data show CDR1 as SGHRS and CDR2 as YFSETQ. CDR3 loop: CASSLAMGSYEQYF. The CDR3 DNA sequence: TGCGCCAGCAGCTTGGCCATGGGCTCCTACGAGCAGTACTTC.

V gene TRBV11-2 combines with J gene TRBJ1-2; perhaps TRBD1 as D (6 bases). Trimming took off 4 bases at V and 2 bases at J, with 14 bases between the two ends. Germline CDR1 reads SGHAT; CDR2 reads FQNNGV. This CDR3 is 15 amino acids long. CDR3 in amino acids: CASSSNRVSNYGYTF. Here the CDR3 DNA reads TGTGCCAGCAGCTCAAACAGGGTGTCAAACTATGGCTACACCTTC.

The chain has TRBV6-1 and TRBJ2-4, with D hard to call. Between the trimmed V and J ends, which lost 1 base and 8 bases, there was a span of 12 bases. Germline V gene lookup returns CDR1 MNHNS and CDR2 SASEGT. The CDR3 is made up of 14 amino acids. CDR3 in amino acids: CASSEDTVLDIQYF. The DNA of the CDR3 is TGTGCCAGCAGTGAAGATACGGTATTAGACATTCAGTACTTC.

The V gene is TRBV27, the J gene TRBJ1-5; D unresolved. The V end was cut by 0 bases, the J end by 9 bases, with 12 bases between. The CDR3 is 14 amino acids. Looked up from germline, CDR1 is MNHEY and CDR2 is SMNVEV (reference sequence). CDR3 sequence: CASSLSATAWPQHF. The CDR3 DNA follows: TGTGCCAGCAGTTTATCGGCTACGGCCTGGCCCCAGCATTTT.

Concerning this clone itself: Other DNA variants within this sample encode the same CDR3. V gene TRBV9 combines with J gene TRBJ2-5; TRBD1 is a possible D gene (5 bases). The CDR3 contains 13 residues. V was trimmed by 3 bases and J by 4 bases, leaving 10 bases between them. Germline assignment: CDR1 SGDLS and CDR2 YYNGEE. This CDR3 is CASSARQGETQYF. The CDR3 DNA is TGTGCCAGCAGCGCCCGGCAGGGAGAGACCCAGTACTTC.

This chain uses TRBV19 with TRBJ2-7, with D possibly being TRBD2 (6 bases). This CDR3 comprises 15 residues. Trimming removed 5 bases at V and 1 base at J, with 15 bases between. Germline CDR1 reads LNHDA; CDR2 reads SQIVND (reference sequence). The CDR3 coding sequence is TGTGCCAGTAGTGCCGCGGCGGGGCCTTCCTACGAGCAGTACTTC. It translates to CASSAAAGPSYEQYF.

This chain connects TRBV4-2 to TRBJ2-1; TRBD2 aligns across 7 bases. The CDR3 consists of 17 residues. Trimming took 0 bases from V and 4 from J; bases not matched to a gene: 9. Per germline, CDR1 LGHNA and CDR2 YNFKEQ. The CDR3, as DNA: TGTGCCAGCAGCCAAGATCTGGCTAGCGGCAGGTACAATGAGCAGTTCTTC. As protein: CASSQDLASGRYNEQFF.

This rearrangement joins TRBV6-1 to TRBJ2-3; 14 bases fit TRBD2. V trimming: 3 bases; J trimming: 3 bases; junction bases outside the gene matches: 5. The CDR3 loop spans 17 amino acids. Germline V CDR1 and CDR2: MNHNS, SASEGT. The CDR3 sequence: CASSDRGTSGSTDTQYF. The CDR3 coding sequence is TGTGCCAGCAGTGACCGAGGGACTAGCGGGAGTACAGATACGCAGTATTTT.

V usage is TRBV7-2 and J usage is TRBJ2-3, with 7 bases lining up with TRBD2. V shed 2 bases and J 6 bases; nucleotides not matched to a gene: 2. The CDR3 spans 13 residues. Germline CDR1 reads SGHTA; CDR2 reads FQGNSA. The CDR3 spells CASSLRGGDTQYF. The CDR3 DNA reads as TGTGCCAGCAGCTTAAGGGGAGGGGATACGCAGTATTTT.

The V and J genes are TRBV4-2 and TRBJ2-4; D is possibly TRBD2 (6 bases). Trimming stripped 1 base from V and 9 bases from J, with 10 bases between. In germline, CDR1 is LGHNA, CDR2 YNFKEQ. The CDR3 has 13 residues. CDR3: CASSQGQGGIQYF. Written as DNA, the CDR3 is TGTGCCAGCAGCCAAGGGCAGGGAGGCATTCAGTACTTC.

A remark on this clone: This CDR3 is also generated by other DNA sequences in the sample. Here the CDR3 reads CASSLAGNEQFF. The CDR3 DNA sequence: TGTGCCAGCAGCTTAGCAGGGAATGAGCAGTTCTTC. This chain joins TRBV11-3 and TRBJ2-1; D is possibly TRBD1 (5 bases). The CDR3 length is 12 residues. In germline, CDR1 is SGHNT, CDR2 YENEEA. Trimming took off 1 base at V and 7 bases at J, with 5 bases between the two ends.

This clone came up once. The chain links TRBV7-2 to TRBJ2-7; D is unclear. Trimming stripped 7 bases from V and 5 bases from J, with 24 bases between. CDR1 is SGHTA and CDR2 is FQGNSA in the germline V gene. The CDR3 consists of 16 residues. Here the CDR3 reads CASTLPVVGIRDEQYF. For the CDR3, the DNA is TGTGCCAGCACCTTGCCCGTGGTAGGGATCCGGGACGAGCAGTACTTC.

To note about this clone: At the DNA level, this CDR3 is encoded by other sequences in the same sample as well. The CDR3 spells CASSTSGTDTQYF. In nucleotides, the CDR3 is TGTGCCAGCTCAACTAGCGGCACAGATACGCAGTATTTT. The chain carries TRBV18 and TRBJ2-3; 7 bases line up with TRBD2. This CDR3 region has 13 residues. With 5 bases clipped from V and 1 base from J, the junction kept 0 bases outside the gene matches. Germline V lookup: CDR1 KGHSH, CDR2 LQKENI.

V and J are TRBV28 and TRBJ2-7, with 7 bases lining up with TRBD1. CDR1 is MDHEN and CDR2 is SYDVKM in the germline V gene. V dropped 5 bases and J dropped 4; count of bases not matched to a gene: 5. The length of the CDR3 is 13 residues. CDR3 sequence (DNA): TGTGCCAGCAGTCTTTCCAGGGGGTACGAGCAGTACTTC. Protein: CASSLSRGYEQYF. The full variable domain, with the rest looked up from reference TRBV28 and TRBJ2-7, is DVKVTQSSRYLVKRTGEKVFLECVQDMDHENMFWYRQDPGLGLRLIYFSYDVKMKEKGDIPEGYSVSREKKERFSLILESASTNQTSMYLCASSLSRGYEQYFGPGTRLTVT.

This chain joins TRBV7-3 and TRBJ2-2; weak D call: TRBD1 (6 bases). Trimming removed 4 bases at V and 2 bases at J, with 14 bases between. The CDR3 is 16 amino acids. The germline gives CDR1 SGHTA, CDR2 FQGTGA. DNA of the CDR3: TGTGCCAGCAGCTCGCGACAGGCCCTCAACACCGGGGAGCTGTTTTTT. This encodes CASSSRQALNTGELFF. Combining the CDR3 with reference TRBV7-3 and TRBJ2-2 gives the whole variable domain GAGVSQTPSNKVTEKGKYVELRCDPISGHTALYWYRQSLGQGPEFLIYFQGTGAADDSGLPNDRFFAVRPEGSVSTLKIQRTERGDSAVYLCASSSRQALNTGELFFGEGSRLTVL.

This clone was detected only a few times. This chain links TRBV30 with TRBJ2-2; TRBD2 is a possible D gene (6 bases). Germline CDR1 reads GTSNPN; CDR2 reads SVGIG (reference sequence). Trimming cost V 2 bases and J 5 bases, with 18 bases left between them. The CDR3 spans 16 residues. The chain's CDR3 is CAWSRVQREWTGELFF. CDR3 DNA: TGTGCCTGGAGTAGGGTGCAACGGGAGTGGACCGGGGAGCTGTTTTTT.